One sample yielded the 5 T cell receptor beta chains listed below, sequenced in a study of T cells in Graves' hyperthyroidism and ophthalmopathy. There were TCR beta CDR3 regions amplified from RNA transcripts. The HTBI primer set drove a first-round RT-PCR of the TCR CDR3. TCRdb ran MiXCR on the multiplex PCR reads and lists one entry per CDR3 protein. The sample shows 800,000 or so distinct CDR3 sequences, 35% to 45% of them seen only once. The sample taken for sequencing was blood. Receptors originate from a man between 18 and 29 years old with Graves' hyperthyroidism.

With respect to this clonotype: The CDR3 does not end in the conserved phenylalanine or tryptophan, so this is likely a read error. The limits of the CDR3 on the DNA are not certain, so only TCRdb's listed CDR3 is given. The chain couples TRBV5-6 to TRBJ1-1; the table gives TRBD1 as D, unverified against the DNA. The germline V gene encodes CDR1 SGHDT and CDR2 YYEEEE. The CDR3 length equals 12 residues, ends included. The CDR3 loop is CASSLAGTVRTV.

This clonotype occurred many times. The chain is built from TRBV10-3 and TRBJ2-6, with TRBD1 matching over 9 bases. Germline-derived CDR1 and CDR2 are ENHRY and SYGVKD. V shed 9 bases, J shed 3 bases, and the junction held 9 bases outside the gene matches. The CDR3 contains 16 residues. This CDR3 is CAISRDRERGANVLTF. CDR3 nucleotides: TGTGCCATTAGCCGGGACAGGGAACGTGGGGCCAACGTCCTGACTTTC.

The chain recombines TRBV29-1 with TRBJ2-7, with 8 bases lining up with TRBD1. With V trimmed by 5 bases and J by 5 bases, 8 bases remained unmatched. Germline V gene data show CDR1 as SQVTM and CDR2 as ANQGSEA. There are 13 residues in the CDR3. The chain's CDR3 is CSVLYGQGHEQYF. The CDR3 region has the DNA TGCAGCGTTCTTTACGGACAGGGCCACGAGCAGTACTTC.

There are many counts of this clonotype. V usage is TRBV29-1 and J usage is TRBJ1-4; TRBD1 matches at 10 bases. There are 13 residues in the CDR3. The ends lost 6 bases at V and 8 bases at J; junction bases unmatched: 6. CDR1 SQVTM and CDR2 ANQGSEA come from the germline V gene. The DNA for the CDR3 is TGCAGCGTATCAGACAGGGGGCAGGAAAAACTGTTTTTT. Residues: CSVSDRGQEKLFF.

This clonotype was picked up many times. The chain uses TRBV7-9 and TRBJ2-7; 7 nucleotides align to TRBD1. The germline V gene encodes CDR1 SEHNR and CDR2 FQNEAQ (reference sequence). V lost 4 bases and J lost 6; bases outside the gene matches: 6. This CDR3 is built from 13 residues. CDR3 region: CASSSGQSAEQYF. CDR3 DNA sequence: TGTGCCAGCAGCTCGGGACAGTCGGCCGAGCAGTACTTC.